The T cell receptor (beta chain) under discussion was sequenced for a study of cytomegalovirus exposure and HLA in healthy donors. Turning to the study itself: An earlier analysis identified 120 million or so unique TCR beta sequences in 150 million to 200 million T cells.

Comment on this clone: Its specificity is unknown.

The PCR used 60 Vbeta and 13 Jbeta primers. Profiled with immunoSEQ multiplex PCR; TCRdb holds only in-frame clones, not every one. The sample has 130,000 to 150,000 clones, around 79% seen once. General study results and limits: Rare TCR sequences dominated, though some public TCRs recurred in many donors. A classifier reportedly called cytomegalovirus status with high sensitivity and specificity.

The CDR3 extends over 18 amino acids. From germline, CDR1 is SGHTA and CDR2 FQGNSA. With V trimmed by 1 base and J by 0 bases, 7 bases remained unmatched. The chain is built from TRBV7-2 and TRBJ1-1, with TRBD1 matching 11 bases. Sequenced material: PBMCs. The receptor was derived from a man aged 35-49 years in good health and CMV-seropositive. The CDR3 nucleotides read TGTGCCAGCAGCTTAGGGGTAGGACAGGGGGCGATGAACACTGAAGCTTTCTTT. As protein: CASSLGVGQGAMNTEAFF.